One T cell receptor beta chain is described in this entry. Antigen: not known. Patients were excluded for uncontrolled infection, other autoimmune disease, pregnancy or lactation. Clinical symptoms, serum thyroxine, TRAb, thyroid ultrasound and orbital computed tomography informed diagnoses. It was RNA transcripts that yielded the amplified TCR beta CDR3 regions. First-round RT-PCR of the TCR CDR3 relied on the HTBI primer set. TCRdb re-analysed the multiplex PCR reads in MiXCR, keeping a single row per CDR3 protein. The table includes about 360,000 distinct CDR3 sequences, around 16% detected once. This sample is part of a study of T cells in Graves' hyperthyroidism and ophthalmopathy. The study, taken as a whole, reports: Most clonotypes expanded in the thyroid (above 0.001) were also present in blood.

The CDR3 length is 18 residues. The germline gives CDR1 MNHEY, CDR2 SMNVEV (reference sequence). J gave up 8 bases and V 1 base, and 10 bases lay outside the gene matches. This chain joins TRBV27 and TRBJ2-1, with 14 bases matching TRBD2. The sequenced sample was blood. The sequence was collected from a woman between 18 and 29 years old with Graves' hyperthyroidism that later progressed to Graves' ophthalmopathy. The CDR3 loop is CASSLFVGTSGRTDEQFF. For the CDR3, the DNA is TGTGCCAGCAGTTTATTCGTCGGGACTAGCGGGAGAACCGATGAGCAGTTCTTC.